This T cell receptor (beta chain) appears in the sequencing data of a study of human T cells and chemical hapten exposure. From the RACE reads, TCRdb called clonotypes with MiXCR, one entry per CDR3 protein. Of some 78,000 distinct CDR3 sequences in the sample, about 9% were seen once. The time point was: healthy volunteer bleed at 6 weeks. The template was total RNA from unfractionated whole blood. The V and J ends lost 0 bases and 1 base respectively, with 18 bases between them. This CDR3 region has 18 residues. Germline V gene data show CDR1 as LGHNA and CDR2 as YNFKEQ. The rearrangement links TRBV4-2 to TRBJ1-2; tentative D call: TRBD1 (6 bases). The sequence was collected from a male donor in good health. Some clones in this sample may be carry-over from other donors' samples. The sequenced material came from whole blood. The CDR3 nucleotides are TGTGCCAGCAGCCAAGACTGGCCGGGGACAACAGATAACTATGGCTACACCTTC. It specifies CASSQDWPGTTDNYGYTF.